Shown below are 21 T cell receptor beta chains from a single sample sequenced in a study of cytomegalovirus exposure and HLA in healthy donors (dated by TCRdb to between 2016 and 2019). Library construction relied on the immunoSEQ multiplex PCR assay. A mixture of 60 forward primers for TCR Vbeta segments and 13 reverse primers for TCR Jbeta segments was used in the multiplex PCR. TCRdb provides this immuneACCESS table in a form limited to in-frame rearrangements. Some clones are lacking; in checked studies, under half of them reflect an unresolved V gene, and why the rest are absent is not known. The sample contains 180,000 or so clones, 70% to 85% of them found a single time. Of the sample, 3.7% falls within the top ten clones. The sample consisted of PBMCs. The receptors derive from an older woman in good health and CMV-seropositive.

The chain has TRBV11-2 and TRBJ2-7; 9 bases fit TRBD1. The junction had 10 bases not matched to a gene; V was cut back by 1 base and J by 0 bases. The V gene's germline CDR1 is SGHAT and CDR2 FQNNGV. CDR3 length: 18 amino acids. The chain's CDR3 is CASSLVQGASASSYEQYF. The CDR3 DNA is TGTGCCAGCAGCTTAGTACAGGGGGCTTCAGCTAGCTCCTACGAGCAGTACTTC.

V usage is TRBV4-1 and J usage is TRBJ1-5; D call uncertain. Germline values: CDR1 MGHRA, CDR2 YSYEKL. The CDR3 sequence is 15 residues long. The V end was cut by 0 bases, the J end by 0 bases, with 6 bases between. CDR3 nucleotide sequence: TGCGCCAGCAGCCAAGATCTGTATAGCAATCAGCCCCAGCATTTT. Translating gives CASSQDLYSNQPQHF.

This clone was seen more than once but under ten times. The chain uses TRBV7-8 and TRBJ2-3; TRBD2 aligns across 10 bases. Germline CDR1 reads SGHVS; CDR2 reads FQNEAQ. This CDR3 has 15 residues. V was clipped by 6 bases and J by 0 bases; unmatched bases: 3. The CDR3 coding sequence is TGTGCCAGCAGAGTAGCGGGGGGAAGCACAGATACGCAGTATTTT. It is translated as CASRVAGGSTDTQYF.

The J gene is TRBJ1-1, the V gene TRBV7-3, with no clear D. The V gene's germline CDR1 is SGHTA and CDR2 FQGTGA. CDR3 length: 14 amino acids. The germline V and J ends were trimmed by 2 bases and 0 bases, with 7 bases remaining between them. The CDR3 region has the DNA TGTGCCAGCAGCTTAGAAGCCATGAACACTGAAGCTTTCTTT. It codes for CASSLEAMNTEAFF.

The table lists this clone with a few counts. The chain is built from TRBV5-1 and TRBJ2-2, with a tentative D call TRBD2 (7 bases). The V and J ends lost 3 bases and 4 bases respectively, with 10 bases between them. CDR3 length: 14 residues. The germline V gene has CDR1 SGHRS and CDR2 YFSETQ. This chain's CDR3 is CASSWAGATGELFF. The CDR3 DNA reads TGCGCCAGCAGCTGGGCGGGGGCCACCGGGGAGCTGTTTTTT.

The rearrangement links TRBV30 to TRBJ2-3, with D unresolved. The CDR3 runs to 13 residues. V was pared by 2 bases and J by 2 bases, with 8 bases between. The germline V gene encodes CDR1 GTSNPN and CDR2 SVGIG (reference sequence). The CDR3 sequence: CAWSQHYTDTQYF. CDR3 bases: TGTGCCTGGAGTCAACATTACACAGATACGCAGTATTTT.

CDR3 bases: TGTGCCAGCAGCTTTGAGCGGGGGGCCATCGCAGATACGCAGTATTTT. Translation gives CASSFERGAIADTQYF. The rearrangement uses TRBV5-6 and TRBJ2-3; 9 bases are a match to TRBD2. Losses at the gene ends were 2 bases for V and 4 bases for J; bases not matched to a gene: 8. The V gene's germline CDR1 is SGHDT and CDR2 YYEEEE. The CDR3 has 16 amino acids.

The chain joins TRBV5-1 to TRBJ2-7; TRBD1 is a possible D gene (5 bases). Per the germline V gene, CDR1 is SGHRS and CDR2 is YFSETQ. V was pared by 1 base and J by 0 bases, with 8 bases between. The CDR3 spans 14 residues. CDR3 nucleotides: TGCGCCAGCAGCTTGAAGACAGTCTCCTACGAGCAGTACTTC. Its protein product is CASSLKTVSYEQYF. The full variable domain, rest sourced from reference TRBV5-1 and TRBJ2-7, is KAGVTQTPRYLIKTRGQQVTLSCSPISGHRSVSWYQQTPGQGLQFLFEYFSETQRNKGNFPGRFSGRQFSNSRSEMNVSTLELGDSALYLCASSLKTVSYEQYFGPGTRLTVT.

The V call is TRBV14, the J call TRBJ1-2; 8 bases fit TRBD1. This CDR3 has 15 residues. Germline V gives CDR1 SGHDN, CDR2 FVKESK. V lost 0 bases and J lost 6; bases outside the gene matches: 6. The CDR3 is CASSQDLQGADGYTF. CDR3 nucleotides: TGTGCCAGCAGCCAAGATCTCCAGGGGGCAGATGGCTACACCTTC.

The gene calls are TRBV11-2 and TRBJ2-7, with D perhaps matching TRBD1 (5 bases). The germline V gene has CDR1 SGHAT and CDR2 FQNNGV. The V end lost 2 bases, the J end lost 3 bases, and 14 bases lay between the germline ends. CDR3 length equals 15 residues. The CDR3 DNA sequence: TGTGCCAGCAGCTTACTGGGGCTTAGGGACTACGAGCAGTACTTC. Its translation is CASSLLGLRDYEQYF. The full variable domain, rest sourced from reference TRBV11-2 and TRBJ2-7, is EAGVAQSPRYKIIEKRQSVAFWCNPISGHATLYWYQQILGQGPKLLIQFQNNGVVDDSQLPKDRFSAERLKGVDSTLKIQPAKLEDSAVYLCASSLLGLRDYEQYFGPGTRLTVT.

Concerning this clone itself: At one end, the junction sequence differs from germline, possibly due to a read error. The same CDR3 arises from other DNA sequences in this sample as well. J is TRBJ2-7 and V is TRBV28; possibly TRBD1 for D (6 bases). The V gene's germline CDR1 is MDHEN and CDR2 SYDVKM. The CDR3 is 14 residues long. The CDR3 loop is CASTAGGQPYEQYF. CDR3 nucleotides: TGCGCCAGCACGGCTGGGGGACAACCATACGAGCAGTACTTC.

The J gene is TRBJ2-3, the V gene TRBV27; the D gene is possibly TRBD1 (5 bases). V lost 10 bases, J lost 3 bases, and 14 bases lay in between. Germline assignment: CDR1 MNHEY and CDR2 SMNVEV (reference sequence). This CDR3 has 13 residues. DNA for the CDR3: TGTGCCACGGGTAACAGGCTGACAGATACGCAGTATTTT. Translated: CATGNRLTDTQYF.

The chain recombines TRBV4-1 with TRBJ1-4; TRBD1 might be the D (6 bases). With 0 bases removed from V and 1 base from J, the gap between germline ends came to 12 bases. Germline loops: CDR1 MGHRA, CDR2 YSYEKL. This CDR3 has 17 amino acids. CDR3 residues: CASSQDQGLGTNEKLFF. The CDR3 DNA reads as TGCGCCAGCAGCCAAGACCAGGGGCTAGGAACTAATGAAAAACTGTTTTTT.

The chain links TRBV19 to TRBJ1-2; 10 bases map to TRBD1. The CDR3 length is 14 residues. The germline gives CDR1 LNHDA, CDR2 SQIVND (reference sequence). After removal of 7 bases from V and 2 bases from J, the junction contained 4 bases not matched to a gene. CDR3 sequence reads: CASTADRGNYGYTF. The CDR3 DNA sequence: TGTGCCAGTACCGCGGACAGGGGGAACTATGGCTACACCTTC.

The J gene is TRBJ2-7, the V gene TRBV27; 7 nucleotides line up with TRBD1. CDR1 and CDR2 from the germline V gene are MNHEY and SMNVEV (reference sequence). V trimming: 6 bases; J trimming: 5 bases; junction bases outside the gene matches: 4. This CDR3 contains 12 residues. CDR3 coding DNA: TGTGCCAGCAGCCCGACAGGGAACGAGCAGTACTTC. This encodes CASSPTGNEQYF.

The V and J genes are TRBV29-1 and TRBJ1-3; D ambiguous. Per the germline V gene, CDR1 is SQVTM and CDR2 is ANQGSEA. Trimming cost V 5 bases and J 1 base, with 6 bases left between them. This CDR3 has 12 residues. The CDR3 DNA reads TGCAGCGTTACGGGGTCTGGAAACACCATATATTTT. This translates into CSVTGSGNTIYF.

V gene TRBV4-2 combines with J gene TRBJ1-1; 8 bases align to TRBD1. V trimming: 4 bases; J trimming: 6 bases; junction bases outside the gene matches: 13. Germline CDR1 is LGHNA and CDR2 is YNFKEQ. There are 16 residues in the CDR3. CDR3 coding DNA: TGTGCCAGCAGCCGGAGCCCGGGACAGGAAACGCCTGAAGCTTTCTTT. Translating gives CASSRSPGQETPEAFF.

The V and J genes are TRBV11-1 and TRBJ2-7; 7 bases map to TRBD2. V lost 5 bases to trimming and J lost 3 bases; unmatched junction nucleotides: 16. The CDR3 has 17 residues. The germline gives CDR1 SGHAT, CDR2 FQDESV (reference sequence). CDR3 in amino acids: CASSPVGGRGRNYEQYF. The DNA for the CDR3 is TGTGCCAGCAGCCCCGTGGGAGGGCGGGGCAGGAACTACGAGCAGTACTTC.

V is TRBV4-2 and J is TRBJ2-5; perhaps TRBD2 as D (7 bases). The last part of the DNA fits TRBJ2-7 better; the J call may be wrong. The germline V gene has CDR1 LGHNA and CDR2 YNFKEQ. CDR3 size: 14 residues. The CDR3 DNA is TGTGCTACCCGGGGAGGGGGGGGTGCCTACGAGCAGTACTTC. This translates into CATRGGGGAYEQYF.

This clone was picked up a small number of times. The chain has TRBV29-1 and TRBJ2-2; D possibly corresponds to TRBD2 (6 bases). Deletions cut 6 bases from V and 6 bases from J, with 20 bases between. Per germline, CDR1 SQVTM and CDR2 ANQGSEA. This CDR3 is built from 15 residues. The DNA for the CDR3 is TGCAGCGTGGGATTGGCGGGAAATGGTCCCGGGGAGCTGTTTTTT. The encoded protein is CSVGLAGNGPGELFF.

The rearrangement joins TRBV30 to TRBJ1-6, with TRBD1 matching 7 bases. V lost 7 bases, J lost 8 bases, and 8 bases stayed unmatched. From germline, CDR1 is GTSNPN and CDR2 SVGIG (reference sequence). There are 13 residues in the CDR3. In DNA form, the CDR3 reads TGTGCCTTTATGACAGGGACAGATTCACCCCTCCACTTT. Translating it yields CAFMTGTDSPLHF.